This T cell receptor (beta chain) stems from a study of OX40 agonist ivuxolimab in advanced cancers. Assay used: immunoSEQ multiplex PCR; TCRdb lists only in-frame clones, some missing. The table shows about 59,000 clones, with 65% to 90% occurring only once. Sequenced here: CD4+ or CD8+ T cells sorted from blood, sampled in a trial of the OX40 agonist ivuxolimab. This sequence originates from an adult with an advanced solid tumor such as melanoma, head and neck, liver or kidney cancer.

CDR3 bases: TGTGCCTGCATAAAACTAGCGGCCCTCACAGATACGCAGTATTTT. Amino acids: CACIKLAALTDTQYF. The V gene is TRBV30, the J gene TRBJ2-3; the match to TRBD2 covers 8 bases. Germline V gene sequence: CDR1 GTSNPN, CDR2 SVGIG (reference sequence). J lost 2 bases, V lost 6 bases, and 10 bases had no gene match. CDR3 length: 15 residues. The full variable domain, its missing parts supplied by reference TRBV30 and TRBJ2-3, is SQTIHQWPATLVQPVGSPLSLECTVEGTSNPNLYWYRQAAGRGLQLLFYSVGIGQISSEVPQNLSASRPQDRQFILSSKKLLLSDSGFYLCACIKLAALTDTQYFGPGTRLTVL.